Each of the 27 T cell receptor beta chains below was sequenced from the same sample in a study of CD8+ T cells in alopecia areata. Cells from pooled cutaneous lymph nodes were sorted by CD4, CD8alpha, NKG2D, NKG2ACE and other markers. The sequencing template was cDNA reverse transcribed from extracted RNA. Repertoires were generated with immunoSEQ multiplex PCR, while TCRdb's copy carries only in-frame clones and drops some. Captured here are more than 250,000 clones, none seen once; the top ten comprise more than 0.95%. Sequences were obtained from CD4+ T cells sorted from a lymph node. The origin of the receptors is a C3H/HeJ mouse with alopecia areata. The strain is characterized by the MHC haplotype H2-k.

Comment on this clone: Each gene name is a mouse one. The missing CDR3 end, 4 residues past where the read stops, is filled in from the germline J gene. This specimen includes other DNA sequences encoding the same CDR3. The V call is TRBV19, the J call TRBJ2-3; 8 bases align to TRBD1. The CDR3 loop spans 15 amino acids. CDR1 is FNHDT and CDR2 is SITEND in the germline V gene (reference sequence). V dropped 4 bases and J dropped 3; count of bases not matched to a gene: 7. CDR3 bases read: TGTGCCAGCAGTCCCGACAGGGGTGGGGCAGAA. Translated, it gives CASSPDRGGAE. The full CDR3 is CASSPDRGGAETLYF.

As regards this clone: Gene names and germline match the mouse. The read falls 4 residues short of the CDR3 end, and the missing part is taken from the germline J gene. V and J are TRBV5 and TRBJ1-1; the match to TRBD1 covers 8 bases. There are 15 residues in the CDR3. Germline V gene data show CDR1 as LGHNA and CDR2 as YNLKQL (reference sequence). With 2 bases clipped from V and 1 base from J, the junction kept 3 bases outside the gene matches. This CDR3 is CASSQNRGGNTEVFF. CDR3 bases read: TGTGCCAGCAGCCAAAACAGGGGGGGAAACACA.

This clone has a handful of counts. These gene names are mouse names. The CDR3 end lies 4 residues beyond the end of the read and is filled in from the germline J gene. The chain has TRBV1 and TRBJ1-1, with 9 bases aligning to TRBD1. V lost 0 bases, J lost 4 bases, and 9 bases stayed unmatched. The CDR3 has 17 amino acids. Germline-derived CDR1 and CDR2 are NSQYPW and LRSPGD (reference sequence). CDR3 sequence reads: CTCSADPGDRVGTEVFF. CDR3 DNA, as far as it was read: TGCACCTGCAGTGCAGATCCTGGGGACAGGGTGGGCACA.

Concerning this clone itself: Genes and germline are mouse. The read terminates 4 residues ahead of where the CDR3 ends, so the germline J gene completes it. The chain joins TRBV1 to TRBJ2-1; D not certain. The CDR3 consists of 16 residues. Germline V gene sequence: CDR1 NSQYPW, CDR2 LRSPGD (reference sequence). Between the trimmed V and J ends, which lost 0 bases and 0 bases, there was a span of 9 bases. CDR3 DNA (partial): TGCACCTGCAGTGCAGATCCCCGACATAACTATGCT. Its protein is CTCSADPRHNYA. The CDR3 as a whole reads CTCSADPRHNYAEQFF. The entire variable domain, with the rest obtained from reference TRBV1 and TRBJ2-1, is as follows: VTLLEQNPRWRLVPRGQAVNLRCILKNSQYPWMSWYQQDLQKQLQWLFTLRSPGDKEVKSLPGADYLATRVTDTELRLQVANMSQGRTLYCTCSADPRHNYAEQFFGPGTRLTVL.

Only a few counts were recorded for this clone. Genes and germline come from the mouse. The read terminates 4 residues ahead of where the CDR3 ends, so the germline J gene completes it. The V and J genes are TRBV3 and TRBJ2-1; 10 bases are shared with TRBD1. J gave up 2 bases and V 1 base, and 5 bases lay outside the gene matches. The germline V gene has CDR1 SNHLY and CDR2 FYNGKV (reference sequence). This CDR3 spans 17 amino acids. CDR3 sequence: CASSLGGQGKDYAEQFF. CDR3 bases read: TGTGCCAGCAGCTTAGGGGGACAGGGGAAGGACTATGCT.

This clone was detected a few times. Gene names follow the mouse nomenclature. The read comes to an end 4 residues before the CDR3 does, leaving the germline J gene to fill in the end. The J gene is TRBJ2-7, the V gene TRBV14, with 10 bases fitting TRBD2. This CDR3 has 14 residues. CDR1 is SGHDT, CDR2 FRDEAV, per germline. Partial CDR3 DNA: TGTGCCAGCAGCCACGGACTGGGGGAGTAT. Translated, it gives CASSHGLGEY. The full CDR3 sequence reads CASSHGLGEYEQYF.

Turning to this clone: Gene names and germline refer to mouse. The CDR3 end lies 4 residues beyond the end of the read and is filled in from the germline J gene. This chain connects TRBV13-1 to TRBJ2-5, with 8 nucleotides matching TRBD1. Germline V lookup: CDR1 NSHNY, CDR2 SYGAGN. This CDR3 comprises 14 residues. CDR3 protein: CASSDWTGKDTQYF. The covered CDR3 bases are TGTGCCAGCAGTGATTGGACAGGGAAAGAC.

This clone was observed a few times. Mouse germline and gene names are used. Read sequence stops 4 residues before the CDR3 end, and the germline J gene provides the missing end. This chain connects TRBV1 to TRBJ2-3; 8 bases line up with TRBD2. V shed 4 bases and J 2 bases; nucleotides not matched to a gene: 2. Germline assignment: CDR1 NSQYPW and CDR2 LRSPGD (reference sequence). The CDR3 runs to 14 residues. CDR3 DNA (partial): TGCACCTGCAGTGGCTGGGGGGTTGCAGAA. Residues: CTCSGWGVAE. The CDR3 in full is CTCSGWGVAETLYF. Based on the CDR3 plus reference TRBV1 and TRBJ2-3, the full variable domain is VTLLEQNPRWRLVPRGQAVNLRCILKNSQYPWMSWYQQDLQKQLQWLFTLRSPGDKEVKSLPGADYLATRVTDTELRLQVANMSQGRTLYCTCSGWGVAETLYFGSGTRLTVL.

There are a few counts of this clone. Each gene name is a mouse one. The CDR3 end is not reached by the read, which stops 4 residues before it; the germline J gene fills it in. The chain is built from TRBV19 and TRBJ1-2; tentative D call: TRBD1 (5 bases). Germline values: CDR1 FNHDT, CDR2 SITEND (reference sequence). The length of the CDR3 is 13 residues. V lost 2 bases to trimming and J lost 3 bases, with 8 bases between them. The CDR3 bases that were read are TGTGCCAGCAGTATCGGGGGGTACTCC. The encoded protein is CASSIGGYS. The whole CDR3 is CASSIGGYSDYTF.

About this clone itself: Mouse germline and gene names are used. The CDR3 extends 4 residues past the end of the read, so its final part is completed from the germline J gene. V is TRBV5 and J is TRBJ2-5; 11 nucleotides match TRBD2. The CDR3 runs to 17 residues. V was pared by 3 bases and J by 2 bases, with 7 bases of the junction left unmatched. The germline CDR1 and CDR2 sequences are LGHNA and YNLKQL (reference sequence). CDR3 sequence reads: CASSQTGTGGIQDTQYF. The sequenced part of the CDR3 DNA is TGTGCCAGCAGCCAGACCGGGACTGGGGGTATCCAAGAC.

Notes on this clone: Gene names and germline match the mouse. The read finishes 4 residues shy of the CDR3 end, and the germline J gene is used to complete it. This chain links TRBV17 with TRBJ2-2, with no clear D. The CDR3 has 14 amino acids. The ends were cut back, 2 bases at V and 0 bases at J, with 4 bases in the middle. Germline V gene lookup returns CDR1 MNHDT and CDR2 YYDKIL. CDR3 sequence reads: CASSRPANTGQLYF. CDR3 bases read: TGTGCTAGCAGTAGACCAGCAAACACCGGG.

Comment on this clone: The genes are named according to mouse. With the read ending 4 residues before the CDR3 end, the germline J gene is used to fill in that end. The J gene is TRBJ2-5, the V gene TRBV13-1; TRBD2 matches 10 bases. Trimming at V came to 5 bases and at J to 0 bases, leaving 6 bases not matched to a gene. The CDR3 consists of 16 residues. Germline V gene sequence: CDR1 NSHNY, CDR2 SYGAGN. The CDR3 bases that were read are TGTGCCAGCAGCCCCTGGACTGGGGGTAACCAAGAC. This codes for CASSPWTGGNQD. In full, the CDR3 is CASSPWTGGNQDTQYF.

This clone was found a few times. Mouse gene names apply. The sequenced part of the CDR3 DNA is TGTGCCAGCAGCCAAGTCCGGGACAGGGACGAT. Encoded protein: CASSQVRDRDD. The full-length CDR3 reads as CASSQVRDRDDEQYF. The chain has TRBV5 and TRBJ2-7; TRBD1 aligns across 9 bases. The sequence runs out 4 residues before the end of the CDR3; the remainder is reconstructed from the germline J gene. CDR3 length equals 15 residues. Looked up from germline, CDR1 is LGHNA and CDR2 is YNLKQL (reference sequence).

This clone was picked up a small number of times. Gene names follow the mouse nomenclature. The sequenced fragment ends 4 residues before the CDR3 boundary, so the rest is inferred from the germline J gene. The sample holds other DNA sequences that translate to the same CDR3. This rearrangement joins TRBV13-3 to TRBJ2-1; 11 nucleotides line up with TRBD2. The CDR3 sequence is 13 residues long. Looked up from germline, CDR1 is NNHDY and CDR2 is SYVADS. The junction had 1 base not matched to a gene; V was cut back by 7 bases and J by 4 bases. Incomplete CDR3 DNA: TGTGCCAGCGGGACTGGGGGATATGCT. Encoded protein: CASGTGGYA. The whole CDR3 is CASGTGGYAEQFF.

Comment on this clone: Any gene name here is a mouse gene name. The CDR3 end falls 4 residues outside the read, so it is completed with the germline J gene. The chain combines TRBV5 with TRBJ2-3, with 14 bases identical to TRBD2. Germline V gives CDR1 LGHNA, CDR2 YNLKQL (reference sequence). The CDR3 is 16 amino acids. Trimming cost V 4 bases and J 4 bases; bases outside gene matches: 4. CDR3 residues: CASSRDWGGAPETLYF. CDR3 bases read: TGTGCCAGCAGCCGGGACTGGGGGGGCGCGCCAGAA.

This clone turned up a few times. Each gene name is a mouse one. Read sequence stops 4 residues before the CDR3 end, and the germline J gene provides the missing end. The chain combines TRBV13-1 with TRBJ2-5; D gene unclear. Per germline, CDR1 NSHNY and CDR2 SYGAGN. CDR3 length: 13 amino acids. The CDR3 is CASSDVQKDTQYF. The sequenced CDR3 bases are TGTGCCAGCAGTGATGTCCAGAAAGAC.

This clone occurred a few times. Gene names are mouse gene names. Read data end 4 residues before the CDR3 end; the end is taken from the germline J gene. Other DNA sequences of this sample code for an identical CDR3. The rearrangement uses TRBV5 and TRBJ2-7, with 7 bases matching TRBD1. CDR3 length equals 13 residues. Germline V gene data show CDR1 as LGHNA and CDR2 as YNLKQL (reference sequence). Here the CDR3 reads CASSQAGQYEQYF. Incomplete CDR3 DNA: TGTGCCAGCAGCCAAGCGGGACAGTAT.

This clone was found many times. The genes are named according to mouse. The read terminates 4 residues before the CDR3 end, so the remaining end is supplied by the germline J gene. The V and J genes are TRBV17 and TRBJ2-3; TRBD2 agrees at 9 bases. The CDR3 loop spans 15 amino acids. CDR1 is MNHDT and CDR2 is YYDKIL in the germline V gene. V was clipped by 6 bases and J by 0 bases; unmatched bases: 4. CDR3 amino acids: CASRTGGSSAETLYF. Incomplete CDR3 DNA: TGTGCTAGCAGGACTGGGGGTTCTAGTGCAGAA.

There are a few counts of this clone. Gene names follow the mouse nomenclature. The missing CDR3 end, 4 residues past where the read stops, is filled in from the germline J gene. V usage is TRBV13-2 and J usage is TRBJ2-2; 7 nucleotides agree with TRBD2. The CDR3 contains 17 residues. Unmatched junction bases numbered 11, after V lost 3 bases and J lost 3 bases. Germline values: CDR1 NNHNN, CDR2 SYGAGS (reference sequence). CDR3 bases read: TGTGCCAGCGGTGGTCCCCCCGGGACTGTAGACACCGGG. Its protein product is CASGGPPGTVDTG. In full, the CDR3 is CASGGPPGTVDTGQLYF.

This clone was counted a few times. The gene names given are mouse names. CDR3 bases read: TGTGCCAGCGAACTCGCAGGGGGTAACTATGCT. Its translation: CASELAGGNYA. The whole CDR3 region reads CASELAGGNYAEQFF. The gene calls are TRBV13-2 and TRBJ2-1; 7 positions agree with TRBD1. The read halts 4 residues ahead of the CDR3 end, with the missing end drawn from the germline J gene. This CDR3 has 15 residues. Germline V gene data show CDR1 as NNHNN and CDR2 as SYGAGS (reference sequence). V trimming: 6 bases; J trimming: 0 bases; junction bases outside the gene matches: 6.

The table lists this clone with many counts. Genes and germline are mouse. Coverage ceases 4 residues before the CDR3 finishes, and the germline J gene fills in the end. The chain has TRBV5 and TRBJ2-1; D is unresolved. Germline V lookup: CDR1 LGHNA, CDR2 YNLKQL (reference sequence). Trimming left V 0 bases short and J 1 base short, with 4 bases between. This CDR3 spans 14 amino acids. The DNA read from the CDR3 is TGTGCCAGCAGCCAAGATCTGAACTATGCT. Amino acid sequence: CASSQDLNYA. The whole CDR3 sequence reads CASSQDLNYAEQFF.

This clone has just a few counts. The listed genes are named as in mouse. The CDR3 extends 4 residues past the end of the read, so its final part is completed from the germline J gene. The chain links TRBV5 to TRBJ2-5; D may be TRBD1 (5 bases). V lost 0 bases and J 1 base, leaving 8 bases between the germline ends. The CDR3 spans 15 residues. The V gene's germline CDR1 is LGHNA and CDR2 YNLKQL (reference sequence). CDR3 DNA, as far as it was read: TGTGCCAGCAGCCAAGAAAGCAGGGACCAAGAC. Its translation: CASSQESRDQD. The CDR3 as a whole reads CASSQESRDQDTQYF.

Only a few counts were recorded for this clone. Mouse names are used for the genes. The CDR3 extends 3 residues past the end of the read, so its final part is completed from the germline J gene. The J gene is TRBJ1-6, the V gene TRBV1; 7 bases map to TRBD1. TRBJ1-6 is designated an ORF whose function remains uncertain. The germline V gene encodes CDR1 NSQYPW and CDR2 LRSPGD (reference sequence). The length of the CDR3 is 15 residues. The V segment lost 3 bases and the J segment 4 bases; nucleotides outside the gene matches: 3. The DNA read from the CDR3 is TGCACCTGCAGTGCCGGGACAGAATATAATTCGCCC. Its protein is CTCSAGTEYNSP. The entire CDR3 reads CTCSAGTEYNSPLYF.

A word on this clone: Gene and germline names: mouse. CDR3 amino acids: CASSPGTGGPSAETLYF. The CDR3 DNA, read in part, is TGTGCCAGCAGTCCCGGGACTGGGGGTCCTAGTGCAGAA. This chain joins TRBV19 and TRBJ2-3, with 11 bases fitting TRBD2. The CDR3 is cut off 4 residues early in the read; its end comes from the germline J gene. The CDR3 has 17 amino acids. Germline V lookup: CDR1 FNHDT, CDR2 SITEND (reference sequence). Unmatched junction bases numbered 7, after V lost 4 bases and J lost 0 bases.

This clone was counted only a few times. The gene names here belong to mouse. The read finishes 4 residues shy of the CDR3 end, and the germline J gene is used to complete it. This rearrangement joins TRBV29 to TRBJ2-5, with D possibly matching TRBD1 (6 bases). CDR1 and CDR2 (germline): MSHET, SYDVDS. The CDR3 is made up of 14 amino acids. Trimming shortened V by 5 bases and J by 1 base, and 10 bases separated the two germline ends. CDR3 in amino acids: CASSPPGDQDTQYF. The CDR3 DNA, read in part, is TGTGCTAGCAGTCCCCCAGGGGACCAAGAC.

Remarks on this clone: Gene names and germline refer to mouse. The DNA ends 4 residues before the CDR3 does, and the rest of the CDR3 is filled in from the germline J gene. V is TRBV14 and J is TRBJ2-3; D is ambiguous. This CDR3 spans 15 amino acids. Deletions cut 5 bases from V and 0 bases from J, with 13 bases between. Germline values: CDR1 SGHDT, CDR2 FRDEAV. The CDR3 loop reads CASSPSSASAETLYF. The CDR3 bases that were read are TGTGCCAGCAGCCCCTCCTCTGCTAGTGCAGAA. Using reference TRBV14 and TRBJ2-3 for the parts outside the CDR3, the full variable domain is EAGVTQSPRYAVLQEGQAVSFWCDPISGHDTLYWYQQPRDQGPQLLVYFRDEAVIDNSQLPSDRFSAVRPKGTNSTLKIQSAKQGDTATYLCASSPSSASAETLYFGSGTRLTVL.

Turning to this clone: The genes are named according to mouse. With the read ending 4 residues before the CDR3 end, the germline J gene is used to fill in that end. The rearrangement joins TRBV1 to TRBJ2-7; 9 positions agree with TRBD1. The CDR3 runs 12 residues. CDR1 is NSQYPW, CDR2 LRSPGD, per germline (reference sequence). This chain's CDR3 is CTCSRDRDEQYF. CDR3 DNA, as far as it was read: TGCACCTGCAGTCGGGACAGGGAT.